This T cell receptor (beta chain) was sequenced in a study of T cells expressing NK-cell markers. Reprocessing the 5' RACE reads, TCRdb reports a single entry for every CDR3 protein and omits DNA. This sample's table has 200,000 to 300,000 distinct CDR3 sequences. The length of the CDR3 is 16 residues. Germline-derived CDR1 and CDR2 are SGHTA and FQGNSA. Whole-study findings and limits: Whether expanded NKG2C+ T cell clones recognized HCMV stayed uncertain.

Worth noting for this clonotype: The target antigen is unknown.

V gene TRBV7-2 combines with J gene TRBJ2-1; checking the TCRdb D call of TRBD2 is not possible without DNA. Sequencing was done on a sample of blood T cells: a sorted CD56 or NKG2C T cell subset, CD4+ or CD8+ T cells, or bulk PBMC T cells (not recorded which). This TCR derives from a woman between 18 and 70 years old in good health. CDR3 sequence reads: CASSLVYGGGYNEQFF.